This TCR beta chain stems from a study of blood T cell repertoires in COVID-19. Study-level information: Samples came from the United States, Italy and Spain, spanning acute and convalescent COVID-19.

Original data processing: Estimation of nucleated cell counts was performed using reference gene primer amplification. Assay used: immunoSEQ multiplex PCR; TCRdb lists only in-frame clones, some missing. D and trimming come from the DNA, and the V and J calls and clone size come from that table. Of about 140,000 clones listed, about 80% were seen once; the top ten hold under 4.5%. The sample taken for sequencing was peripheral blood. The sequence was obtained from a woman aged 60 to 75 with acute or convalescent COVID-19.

The CDR3 DNA follows: TGTGCCATCACCCTCCACCCGGGACAAGGTGCTTATGGCTACACCTTC. It codes for CAITLHPGQGAYGYTF. The chain employs TRBV28 and TRBJ1-2; D is perhaps TRBD1 (6 bases). Germline V gene sequence: CDR1 MDHEN, CDR2 SYDVKM. V was cut by 10 bases and J by 5 bases, with 26 bases left in between. The CDR3 runs 16 residues.